These 27 T cell receptor beta chains share one sample of origin, sequenced in a study of regulatory T cells in long-lasting Graves disease. Time point described: persistent/refractory GD, antithyroid drugs over 5 years with positive TRAb. With RNA extracted from PBMCs as input, the TCR library was made. Arm-PCR with iRepertoire HTBI primers amplified the CDR3 regions for these TCR beta libraries. One entry per CDR3 protein, called by TCRdb with MiXCR from the multiplex PCR reads. The table records 400,000 to 600,000 distinct CDR3 sequences, around a fifth of them present only once. This specimen was peripheral blood mononuclear cells (PBMCs), taken when the disease was refractory, from a patient treated with antithyroid drugs. The origin of the receptors is a female donor with Graves disease.

The chain recombines TRBV11-2 with TRBJ1-3; no clear D. V lost 1 base and J 3 bases, leaving 10 bases between the germline ends. Germline V gene sequence: CDR1 SGHAT, CDR2 FQNNGV. The CDR3 spans 15 residues. CDR3 in DNA: TGTGCCAGCAGCTTAGGTCGGAATAGTGGAAACACCATATATTTT. It yields the protein CASSLGRNSGNTIYF.

The sample holds many counts of this clonotype. This rearrangement joins TRBV12-3 or TRBV12-4 to TRBJ1-2; D is perhaps TRBD1 (5 bases). Trimming left V 6 bases short and J 7 bases short, with 12 bases between. The CDR3 length is 12 residues. CDR3 residues: CASSPQGLGYTF. In nucleotides, the CDR3 is TGTGCCAGCAGCCCGCAGGGACTTGGCTACACCTTC.

This clonotype came up a few times. V and J are TRBV29-1 and TRBJ1-2; 11 bases fit TRBD1. Germline CDR1 SQVTM, CDR2 ANQGSEA. V gave up 0 bases and J gave up 4 bases; unmatched junction bases: 4. CDR3 length: 15 residues. CDR3 protein: CSVEEDRGRTYGYTF. The CDR3 DNA reads TGCAGCGTTGAAGAGGACAGGGGGCGCACCTATGGCTACACCTTC. The entire variable domain, with the rest obtained from reference TRBV29-1 and TRBJ1-2, is as follows: SAVISQKPSRDICQRGTSLTIQCQVDSQVTMMFWYRQQPGQSLTLIATANQGSEATYESGFVIDKFPISRPNLTFSTLTVSNMSPEDSSIYLCSVEEDRGRTYGYTFGSGTRLTVV.

This clonotype was detected many times. V is TRBV29-1 and J is TRBJ2-5, with 10 bases identical to TRBD2. From germline, CDR1 is SQVTM and CDR2 ANQGSEA. V gave up 7 bases and J gave up 5 bases; unmatched junction bases: 13. The CDR3 sequence is 15 residues long. The CDR3, as DNA: TGCAGCGCCCACCAGGGTAGCGGGAGGTGGGAGACCCAGTACTTC. Translated, it gives CSAHQGSGRWETQYF. The variable domain in full, completed from reference TRBV29-1 and TRBJ2-5, reads SAVISQKPSRDICQRGTSLTIQCQVDSQVTMMFWYRQQPGQSLTLIATANQGSEATYESGFVIDKFPISRPNLTFSTLTVSNMSPEDSSIYLCSAHQGSGRWETQYFGPGTRLLVL.

The V gene is TRBV12-3 or TRBV12-4, the J gene TRBJ2-3, with D perhaps matching TRBD1 (6 bases). V lost 5 bases and J lost 0, with 12 bases in between. The CDR3 consists of 15 residues. The CDR3 region is CASSMVQGSTDTQYF. The CDR3, as DNA: TGTGCCAGCAGTATGGTACAGGGAAGCACAGATACGCAGTATTTT.

This clonotype was observed at least ten times. This CDR3 reads CASSLGGGAPEQYF. CDR3 bases: TGTGCCAGCAGCTTAGGAGGGGGCGCTCCCGAGCAGTACTTC. This chain joins TRBV7-2 and TRBJ2-7; 7 nucleotides line up with TRBD1. Germline V CDR1 and CDR2: SGHTA, FQGNSA. With V trimmed by 1 base and J by 6 bases, 6 bases remained unmatched. The CDR3 sequence is 14 residues long.

This clonotype was seen many times. The chain uses TRBV7-9 and TRBJ2-5; TRBD2 aligns across 8 bases. J was trimmed by 2 bases and V by 4 bases; bases with no gene match: 6. There are 15 residues in the CDR3. CDR1 SEHNR and CDR2 FQNEAQ come from the germline V gene (reference sequence). CDR3 in amino acids: CASSSGSGRQETQYF. For the CDR3, the DNA is TGTGCCAGCAGCTCCGGCAGCGGGAGACAAGAGACCCAGTACTTC.

The V and J genes are TRBV10-1 and TRBJ2-7; tentative D call: TRBD2 (5 bases). Germline V gene lookup returns CDR1 WNHNN and CDR2 SYGVQD (reference sequence). V was cut by 6 bases and J by 4 bases, with 16 bases left in between. The length of the CDR3 is 14 residues. The CDR3 DNA reads as TGCGCCAGCAGAAAGACGGGAAACCAATACGAGCAGTACTTC. Encoded protein: CASRKTGNQYEQYF.

This clonotype was detected ten times or more. CDR3 sequence reads: CASSEYSLLGEKNTEAFF. The CDR3 DNA reads TGTGCCAGCAGTGAATACTCGCTCCTCGGGGAGAAGAACACTGAAGCTTTCTTT. The chain is built from TRBV25-1 and TRBJ1-1; D is uncertain. This CDR3 comprises 18 residues. Trimming cost V 0 bases and J 1 base, with 18 bases left between them. CDR1 is MGHDK, CDR2 SYGVNS, per germline.

Many counts were recorded for this clonotype. The chain couples TRBV28 to TRBJ1-2, with 9 nucleotides matching TRBD1. The CDR3 length is 16 residues. Germline V gives CDR1 MDHEN, CDR2 SYDVKM. The V and J ends lost 2 bases and 3 bases, in that order; junction bases with no gene match: 7. CDR3 nucleotides: TGTGCCAGCAGTTTACTACAGGGGGCCGGAGACTATGGCTACACCTTC. The encoded protein is CASSLLQGAGDYGYTF.

This clonotype was seen repeatedly, ten times or more. Germline and junction disagree at one end, which may indicate a read error. V usage is TRBV5-1 and J usage is TRBJ1-1; TRBD1 aligns across 8 bases. There are 15 residues in the CDR3. Germline loops: CDR1 SGHRS, CDR2 YFSETQ. In DNA, the CDR3 is TGTGCCAGCAGCTTGGACAGGGTGGGGGACACTGAAGCTTTCTTT. Amino acid sequence: CASSLDRVGDTEAFF.

This CDR3 reads CALDRRLREVTDTQYF. Here the CDR3 DNA reads TGCGCCCTGGACAGAAGATTGCGGGAAGTTACAGATACGCAGTATTTT. This chain connects TRBV29-1 to TRBJ2-3; D possibly uses TRBD1 or TRBD2 (6 bases each). CDR1 is SQVTM, CDR2 ANQGSEA, per germline. The CDR3 is 16 residues long.

The chain employs TRBV6-1 and TRBJ1-4; D might be TRBD1 (5 bases). Trimming removed 5 bases at V and 5 bases at J, with 12 bases between. This CDR3 contains 14 residues. The V gene's germline CDR1 is MNHNS and CDR2 SASEGT. The CDR3 DNA follows: TGTGCCAGCAGTCTCACAGGCCAGAATGAAAAACTGTTTTTT. It yields the protein CASSLTGQNEKLFF.

The chain is built from TRBV7-2 and TRBJ1-1; D not certain. Germline V gene sequence: CDR1 SGHTA, CDR2 FQGNSA. Trimming pared 5 bases from V and 1 base from J, leaving 11 bases between. The CDR3 is 14 amino acids. In DNA, the CDR3 is TGTGCCAGCAGCCCAAGGGTCAGGAACACTGAAGCTTTCTTT. It is translated as CASSPRVRNTEAFF.

This clonotype was found a few times. This CDR3 reads CSVTDQFYEQYF. In nucleotides, the CDR3 is TGCAGCGTCACCGACCAGTTCTACGAGCAGTACTTC. V is TRBV29-1 and J is TRBJ2-7; D gene unclear. The CDR3 has 12 amino acids. V lost 6 bases to trimming and J lost 3 bases, with 12 bases between them. Germline V gene data show CDR1 as SQVTM and CDR2 as ANQGSEA.

This clonotype was observed at least ten times. CDR3 residues: CAAGTGGLETQYF. CDR3 DNA sequence: TGTGCCGCCGGGACAGGGGGCCTTGAGACCCAGTACTTC. The rearrangement uses TRBV24-1 and TRBJ2-5, with 12 bases lining up with TRBD1. This CDR3 contains 13 residues. Trimming at V came to 12 bases and at J to 5 bases, leaving 6 bases not matched to a gene. The germline gives CDR1 KGHDR, CDR2 SFDVKD.

The chain is built from TRBV27 and TRBJ2-2; possibly TRBD1 for D (5 bases). The germline gives CDR1 MNHEY, CDR2 SMNVEV (reference sequence). The CDR3 extends over 14 amino acids. The V end lost 6 bases, the J end lost 7 bases, and 15 bases lay between the germline ends. The CDR3 is CASSPMTVLGELFF. In DNA form, the CDR3 reads TGTGCCAGCAGCCCAATGACAGTCCTCGGGGAGCTGTTTTTT.

The J gene is TRBJ2-6, the V gene TRBV6-1; tentatively, D is TRBD2 (5 bases). The V gene's germline CDR1 is MNHNS and CDR2 SASEGT. The V end was cut by 10 bases, the J end by 0 bases, with 13 bases between. This CDR3 is 15 amino acids long. CDR3 protein: CAISLSGSGANVLTF. CDR3 coding DNA: TGTGCCATCTCGTTGAGCGGCTCTGGGGCCAACGTCCTGACTTTC.

This clonotype was seen many times. The chain combines TRBV30 with TRBJ2-7; D is uncertain. In germline, CDR1 is GTSNPN, CDR2 SVGIG (reference sequence). This CDR3 has 11 residues. V lost 2 bases and J lost 3, with 5 bases in between. CDR3 loop: CAWSYLYEQYF. The CDR3 nucleotides are TGTGCCTGGAGTTACCTCTACGAGCAGTACTTC.

For this clonotype: With a much larger clone just one base away, this may be a read error. The chain has TRBV30 and TRBJ2-7, with no clear D. CDR3 length equals 11 residues. Germline CDR1 reads GTSNPN; CDR2 reads SVGIG (reference sequence). DNA for the CDR3: TGTGCCTGGAGTTTCACATACGGGCAGTACTTC. Translated: CAWSFTYGQYF.

The chain links TRBV3-1 to TRBJ2-5, with D unresolved. CDR3 length: 17 amino acids. The germline CDR1 and CDR2 sequences are LGHDT and YNNKEL (reference sequence). Between the trimmed V and J ends, which lost 1 base and 3 bases, there was a span of 18 bases. The CDR3: CASSQVVRWRREETQYF. The CDR3 bases are TGTGCCAGCAGCCAAGTGGTGCGATGGCGGAGAGAAGAGACCCAGTACTTC.

The table lists this clonotype with many counts. This sequence joins TRBV7-3 and TRBJ2-5; possibly TRBD2 for D (5 bases). Trimming pared 5 bases from V and 3 bases from J, leaving 13 bases between. Germline V CDR1 and CDR2: SGHTA, FQGTGA. The CDR3 spans 14 residues. CDR3 protein: CASSPQGAEETQYF. The CDR3 DNA reads as TGTGCCAGCAGCCCCCAAGGAGCGGAAGAGACCCAGTACTTC.

This clonotype was recorded many times. J is TRBJ2-7 and V is TRBV12-3 or TRBV12-4; TRBD2 matches at 10 bases. Trimming took 0 bases from V and 5 from J; bases not matched to a gene: 10. The CDR3 spans 17 residues. CDR3 coding DNA: TGTGCCAGCAGTTTAGCGATACTAGCGGGAATTGAGAACGAGCAGTACTTC. Its translation: CASSLAILAGIENEQYF.

The rearrangement links TRBV24-1 to TRBJ1-2; D is perhaps TRBD1 (6 bases). Germline loops: CDR1 KGHDR, CDR2 SFDVKD. The CDR3 extends over 14 amino acids. V gave up 4 bases and J gave up 8 bases, with 16 bases separating them. As DNA, the CDR3 is TGTGCCACCAGTGAGGGTACAGGGAGGGAAGGCTACACCTTC. It encodes CATSEGTGREGYTF.

This clonotype has a count of ten or more. The V call is TRBV24-1, the J call TRBJ2-2; D might be TRBD2 (6 bases). V was shortened by 3 bases and J by 3 bases, with 16 bases between the two germline ends. The length of the CDR3 is 17 residues. Germline CDR1 reads KGHDR; CDR2 reads SFDVKD. DNA for the CDR3: TGTGCCACCAGTGATCCTGGGACTGAAGGGGACACCGGGGAGCTGTTTTTT. As protein: CATSDPGTEGDTGELFF.

At least ten counts were recorded for this clonotype. The chain employs TRBV12-3 or TRBV12-4 and TRBJ1-5; weak D call: TRBD1 (6 bases). Trimming shortened V by 5 bases and J by 3 bases, and 14 bases separated the two germline ends. The CDR3 contains 15 residues. The CDR3 loop is CASSPGGRDNQPQHF. The DNA of the CDR3 is TGTGCCAGCAGTCCCGGGGGCAGGGACAATCAGCCCCAGCATTTT.

This clonotype was seen ten or more times. The chain combines TRBV11-2 with TRBJ2-7; TRBD2 matches 9 bases. V trimming: 5 bases; J trimming: 2 bases; junction bases outside the gene matches: 10. The CDR3 loop spans 16 amino acids. Germline V gene data show CDR1 as SGHAT and CDR2 as FQNNGV. For the CDR3, the DNA is TGTGCCAGCAGCCCCATTAGCGGGGGACCTACCTACGAGCAGTACTTC. Protein sequence: CASSPISGGPTYEQYF.